This T cell receptor (beta chain) was recorded in a study of T cell responses to AZD1222 COVID-19 vaccine. Findings and caveats of the study: Samples come after the peak T cell response, not at day 14. It was only a handful of AZD1222 recipients who were seropositive at baseline.

V was clipped by 8 bases and J by 2 bases; unmatched bases: 5. Germline CDR1 reads MGHDK; CDR2 reads SYGVNS. This CDR3 region has 14 residues. Clones were sequenced by immunoSEQ multiplex PCR, and TCRdb holds only the in-frame ones, with some missing. The sample lists 200,000 or so clones, 85% to 95% occurring once. Turning to this clone: What it binds is not known.

The J gene is TRBJ2-2, the V gene TRBV25-1; 7 bases match TRBD1. The input for sequencing was peripheral blood, taken on day 0 of AZD1222 vaccination. This TCR was sampled from an adult in good health. CDR3: CASSGQANTGELFF. The CDR3 region has the DNA TGTGCCAGCTCCGGACAGGCCAACACCGGGGAGCTGTTTTTT.